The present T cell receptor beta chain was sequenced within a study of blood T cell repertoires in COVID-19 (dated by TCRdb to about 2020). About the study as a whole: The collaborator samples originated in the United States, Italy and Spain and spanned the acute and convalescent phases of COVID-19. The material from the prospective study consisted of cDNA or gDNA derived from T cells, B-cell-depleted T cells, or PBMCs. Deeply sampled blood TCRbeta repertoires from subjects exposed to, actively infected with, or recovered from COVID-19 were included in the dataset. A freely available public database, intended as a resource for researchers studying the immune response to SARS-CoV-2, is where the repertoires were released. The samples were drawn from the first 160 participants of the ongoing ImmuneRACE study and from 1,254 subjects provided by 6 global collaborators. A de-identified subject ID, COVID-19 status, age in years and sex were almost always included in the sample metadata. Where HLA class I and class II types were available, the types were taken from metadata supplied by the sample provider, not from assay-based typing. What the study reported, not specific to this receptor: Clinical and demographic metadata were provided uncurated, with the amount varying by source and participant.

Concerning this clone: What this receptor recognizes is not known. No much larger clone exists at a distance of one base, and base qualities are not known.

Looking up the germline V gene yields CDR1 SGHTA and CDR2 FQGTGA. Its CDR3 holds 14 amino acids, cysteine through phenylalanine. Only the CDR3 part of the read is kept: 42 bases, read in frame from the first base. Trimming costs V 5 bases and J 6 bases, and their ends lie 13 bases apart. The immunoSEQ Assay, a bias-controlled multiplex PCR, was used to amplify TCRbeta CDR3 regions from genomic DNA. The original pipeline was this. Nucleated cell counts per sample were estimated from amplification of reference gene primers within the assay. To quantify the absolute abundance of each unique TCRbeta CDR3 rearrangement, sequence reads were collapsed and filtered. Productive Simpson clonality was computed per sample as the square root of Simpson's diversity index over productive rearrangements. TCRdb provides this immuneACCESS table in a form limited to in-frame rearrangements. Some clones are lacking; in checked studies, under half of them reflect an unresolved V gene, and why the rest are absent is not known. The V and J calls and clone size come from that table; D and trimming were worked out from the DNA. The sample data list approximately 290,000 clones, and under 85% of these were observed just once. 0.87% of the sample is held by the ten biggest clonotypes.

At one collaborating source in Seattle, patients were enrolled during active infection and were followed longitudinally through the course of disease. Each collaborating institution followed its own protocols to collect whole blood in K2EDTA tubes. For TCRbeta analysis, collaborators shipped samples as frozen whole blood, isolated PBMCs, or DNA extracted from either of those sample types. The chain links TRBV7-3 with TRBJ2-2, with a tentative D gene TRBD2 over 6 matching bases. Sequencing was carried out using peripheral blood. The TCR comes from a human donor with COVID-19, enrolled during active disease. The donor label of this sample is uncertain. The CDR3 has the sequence CASSPRTNPGELFF. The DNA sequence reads TGTGCCAGCAGCCCCCGGACTAACCCCGGGGAGCTGTTTTTT.